This TCR beta chain originates from a study of T cell changes during pregnancy in multiple sclerosis. CDR3 length equals 13 residues. Unmatched junction bases numbered 5, after V lost 5 bases and J lost 5 bases. Germline V gene data show CDR1 as SGHAT and CDR2 as FQNNGV. The protocol was immunoSEQ multiplex PCR, while the TCRdb copy is restricted to in-frame clones and leaves out a portion. The table records approximately 47,000 clones, around nine tenths of them present only once. The V gene is TRBV11-2, the J gene TRBJ1-1, with 7 bases fitting TRBD1. The receptor was isolated from a female donor with multiple sclerosis, enrolled in a pregnancy study. Sequencing was performed on peripheral blood, taken in the first trimester of pregnancy. As DNA, the CDR3 is TGTGCCAGCAGCCCCTCGACAGGGACTGAAGCTTTCTTT. Translating gives CASSPSTGTEAFF.